Each of the 20 T cell receptor beta chains below was sequenced from the same sample in a study of beta chain features in type 1 diabetes. Reverse transcription of all isolated RNA meant that expressed TCRB transcripts were sequenced. Clones were sequenced by immunoSEQ multiplex PCR, and TCRdb holds only the in-frame ones, with some missing. The repertoire holds 130,000 or so clones, with roughly 10% as singletons. Input material: central memory CD4+ T cells from blood. The source of these receptors is a middle-aged woman in good health.

This rearrangement joins TRBV20-1 to TRBJ2-7; perhaps TRBD1 as D (5 bases). The CDR3 loop spans 11 amino acids. V was pared by 1 base and J by 7 bases, with 8 bases between. The germline CDR1 and CDR2 sequences are DFQATT and SNEGSKA (reference sequence). The CDR3 DNA reads TGCAGTGCTAGAGGCAGGGCTGAGCAGTACTTC. It encodes CSARGRAEQYF.

This chain uses TRBV29-1 with TRBJ1-1; 10 nucleotides line up with TRBD1. After removal of 2 bases from V and 6 bases from J, the junction contained 3 bases not matched to a gene. Germline V gene sequence: CDR1 SQVTM, CDR2 ANQGSEA. The CDR3 is 13 amino acids. The CDR3 DNA sequence: TGCAGCGTTGAACGGGACAGGGGCGCTGAAGCTTTCTTT. Its translation is CSVERDRGAEAFF.

This clone was counted ten times or more. The rearrangement uses TRBV5-4 and TRBJ2-5; tentative D call: TRBD1 (6 bases). There are 13 residues in the CDR3. CDR1 and CDR2 (germline): SGHNT, YYREEE (reference sequence). Trimming cost V 4 bases and J 5 bases, with 12 bases left between them. CDR3 nucleotide sequence: TGTGCCAGCAGCGGACACAGGGAGGAGACCCAGTACTTC. It encodes CASSGHREETQYF.

This chain links TRBV11-2 with TRBJ1-2; D perhaps matches TRBD1 (6 bases). There are 15 residues in the CDR3. V was clipped by 1 base and J by 6 bases, with 15 bases between them. The germline V gene has CDR1 SGHAT and CDR2 FQNNGV. CDR3 nucleotides: TGTGCCAGCAGCTTAGCCCCGGGACAAATAAATGGCTACACCTTC. As protein: CASSLAPGQINGYTF.

Remarks on this clone: Just one base apart from a much larger clone, this may be a read error. The genes are TRBV7-9 and TRBJ2-5, with 7 positions matching TRBD2. The CDR3 runs to 15 residues. The germline V gene encodes CDR1 SEHNR and CDR2 FQNEAQ (reference sequence). V was clipped by 7 bases and J by 10 bases; unmatched bases: 18. The CDR3 loop is CASTHLAGVEGIQYF. The DNA of the CDR3 is TGTGCCAGCACCCACCTGGCGGGGGTCGAGGGGATCCAGTACTTC.

This clone has more than one count but fewer than ten. CDR3 amino acids: CASSSRTGGSSSGANVLTF. The CDR3 DNA sequence: TGTGCCAGCAGCTCAAGGACAGGGGGAAGTAGCTCTGGGGCCAACGTCCTGACTTTC. The genes are TRBV9 and TRBJ2-6; 10 positions agree with TRBD1. This CDR3 comprises 19 residues. Germline CDR1 and CDR2: SGDLS and YYNGEE. V lost 4 bases and J lost 0; bases outside the gene matches: 10.

This clone was observed a few times. The CDR3 sequence is CATSAGDQPQHF. For the CDR3, the DNA is TGTGCTACCTCCGCAGGGGATCAGCCCCAGCATTTT. This chain connects TRBV12-5 to TRBJ1-5, with D maybe TRBD1 (6 bases). Deletions cut 10 bases from V and 5 bases from J, with 12 bases between. CDR3 length: 12 residues. Germline-derived CDR1 and CDR2 are LGHNT and FRNRAP.

This clone was seen repeatedly, ten times or more. The chain has TRBV7-2 and TRBJ1-1; D perhaps matches TRBD1 (5 bases). CDR1 SGHTA and CDR2 FQGNSA come from the germline V gene. Trimming left V 6 bases short and J 2 bases short, with 16 bases between. This CDR3 comprises 15 residues. The CDR3 coding sequence is TGTGCCAGCAGTTTTAAGGCGGGGGGAAACACTGAAGCTTTCTTT. Translated, it gives CASSFKAGGNTEAFF. Complete variable domain (other parts from reference TRBV7-2 and TRBJ1-1): GAGVSQSPSNKVTEKGKDVELRCDPISGHTALYWYRQSLGQGLEFLIYFQGNSAPDKSGLPSDRFSAERTGGSVSTLTIQRTQQEDSAVYLCASSFKAGGNTEAFFGQGTRLTVV.

The chain is built from TRBV6-5 and TRBJ1-4; D gene ambiguous. V shed 5 bases and J shed 13 bases, with 20 bases lying between them. Germline lookup yields CDR1 MNHEY and CDR2 SVGAGI. The CDR3 consists of 14 residues. Here the CDR3 reads CASSPEGPSPSLFF. The CDR3 DNA is TGTGCCAGCAGTCCTGAGGGCCCGTCTCCCTCACTGTTTTTT.

The rearrangement uses TRBV5-1 and TRBJ2-3; 12 bases map to TRBD2. CDR1 and CDR2 from the germline V gene are SGHRS and YFSETQ. Trimming removed 0 bases from V and 2 bases from J; junction bases left unmatched: 1. This CDR3 has 16 residues. The CDR3 here is CASSLGLAGDTDTQYF. In DNA, the CDR3 is TGCGCCAGCAGCTTGGGACTAGCGGGAGACACAGATACGCAGTATTTT.

This clone was detected a few times. The chain has TRBV5-1 and TRBJ2-7; 11 bases are a match to TRBD1. Losses at the gene ends were 2 bases for V and 6 bases for J; bases not matched to a gene: 4. The germline CDR1 and CDR2 sequences are SGHRS and YFSETQ. The CDR3 consists of 14 residues. The CDR3: CASSLGDRGGEQYF. The CDR3 DNA is TGCGCCAGCAGCTTAGGGGACAGGGGGGGCGAGCAGTACTTC.

This clone was observed a handful of times. This sequence joins TRBV2 and TRBJ2-1, with D possibly being TRBD1 (5 bases). The CDR3 is made up of 12 amino acids. In germline, CDR1 is SNHLY, CDR2 FYNNEI. V lost 7 bases, J lost 7 bases, and 11 bases lay in between. The CDR3 spells CASITPGNEQFF. The CDR3 region has the DNA TGTGCCAGCATCACACCAGGGAATGAGCAGTTCTTC.

In this sample, this clone turned up a few times. V and J are TRBV29-1 and TRBJ1-6, with a weak D call TRBD1 (5 bases). CDR1 and CDR2 (germline): SQVTM, ANQGSEA. This CDR3 is 13 amino acids long. V was cut by 5 bases and J by 8 bases, with 13 bases left in between. CDR3 sequence: CSVRPGGDSPLHF. CDR3 DNA: TGCAGCGTTCGGCCGGGGGGGGATTCACCCCTCCACTTT.

The rearrangement links TRBV6-6 to TRBJ2-6; no firm D call. Trimming removed 7 bases from V and 4 bases from J, with 2 bases in between. Germline V gene sequence: CDR1 MNHNY, CDR2 SVGAGI (reference sequence). CDR3 length: 11 residues. CDR3 residues: CASTGANVLTF. In DNA form, the CDR3 reads TGTGCCAGCACGGGGGCCAACGTCCTGACTTTC.

Only a few counts were recorded for this clone. The chain has TRBV7-9 and TRBJ2-5; tentative D call: TRBD2 (6 bases). The V and J ends lost 6 bases and 3 bases respectively, with 20 bases between them. The germline V gene encodes CDR1 SEHNR and CDR2 FQNEAQ (reference sequence). The CDR3 covers 16 residues. The CDR3: CASSAPLGLLKETQYF. The CDR3 region has the DNA TGTGCCAGCAGTGCGCCATTGGGACTTCTTAAAGAGACCCAGTACTTC.

The genes are TRBV9 and TRBJ2-5; TRBD2 is a possible D gene (6 bases). V lost 0 bases to trimming and J lost 5 bases, with 14 bases between them. CDR1 and CDR2 from the germline V gene are SGDLS and YYNGEE. This CDR3 has 15 amino acids. CDR3 sequence: CASSVAGTWGETQYF. For the CDR3, the DNA is TGTGCCAGCAGCGTAGCCGGGACTTGGGGGGAGACCCAGTACTTC.

This chain connects TRBV6-4 to TRBJ2-1; D gene ambiguous. Germline values: CDR1 MRHNA, CDR2 SNTAGT. V was clipped by 2 bases and J by 8 bases, with 10 bases between them. The CDR3 covers 13 residues. The DNA for the CDR3 is TGTGCCAGCAGTGACGCCCCCGAGTATGAGCAGTTCTTC. It codes for CASSDAPEYEQFF.

The J gene is TRBJ2-1, the V gene TRBV7-9; D may be TRBD1 (6 bases). The CDR3 runs to 17 residues. V lost 5 bases, J lost 2 bases, and 19 bases lay in between. Germline assignment: CDR1 SEHNR and CDR2 FQNEAQ (reference sequence). The CDR3 loop is CASSTHRDLGTYNEQFF. In DNA, the CDR3 is TGTGCCAGCAGCACCCACAGGGACCTAGGCACCTACAATGAGCAGTTCTTC.

There are a few counts of this clone. V gene TRBV5-1 combines with J gene TRBJ2-7, with 10 bases lining up with TRBD1. With V trimmed by 4 bases and J by 6 bases, 4 bases remained unmatched. The CDR3 is made up of 13 amino acids. Per germline, CDR1 SGHRS and CDR2 YFSETQ. The CDR3 coding sequence is TGCGCCAGCAGCCCGTGGACAGGGGGCGAGCAGTACTTC. Its translation: CASSPWTGGEQYF.

This clone was detected many times. The chain uses TRBV6-1 and TRBJ2-1, with unresolved D. V dropped 2 bases and J dropped 6 bases, with 8 bases sitting between them. Germline values: CDR1 MNHNS, CDR2 SASEGT. The CDR3 length is 13 residues. For the CDR3, the DNA is TGTGCCAGCAGTGAAAGGAGCCTCAATGAGCAGTTCTTC. Translating gives CASSERSLNEQFF.